One sample yielded the 31 T cell receptor beta chains listed below, sequenced in a study of a mutant IDH1 vaccine in newly diagnosed glioma. Time point defined: week 11, during vaccination. Each dose of the vaccine consisted of 300 ug of mutant IDH1 20-mer peptide, with topical imiquimod. These receptors lack a known antigen. Sequenced by immunoSEQ multiplex PCR; TCRdb stores in-frame clones only, minus some. The sample lists about 62,000 clones, around 91% seen once, with around 2% in the top ten. The sample consisted of PBMCs, taken from a glioma patient whose treatment included an IDH1 peptide vaccine. All receptors come from a man in his forties with glioma.

The chain is built from TRBV7-8 and TRBJ2-7; no reliable D call. The germline V gene encodes CDR1 SGHVS and CDR2 FQNEAQ. The CDR3 extends over 14 amino acids. V was clipped by 4 bases and J by 4 bases, with 14 bases between them. The CDR3 DNA reads TGTGCCAGCAGCTCTTCGGCCTTACCGTACGAGCAGTACTTC. Translation: CASSSSALPYEQYF. The entire variable domain, with the rest obtained from reference TRBV7-8 and TRBJ2-7, is as follows: GAGVSQSPRYKVAKRGQDVALRCDPISGHVSLFWYQQALGQGPEFLTYFQNEAQLDKSGLPSDRFFAERPEGSVSTLKIQRTQQEDSAVYLCASSSSALPYEQYFGPGTRLTVT.

The V call is TRBV28, the J call TRBJ2-5; the D gene is possibly TRBD2 (5 bases). Germline V CDR1 and CDR2: MDHEN, SYDVKM. The CDR3 extends over 12 amino acids. V lost 6 bases and J 9 bases, leaving 14 bases between the germline ends. In DNA, the CDR3 is TGTGCCAGCAGACTTATCGGAGGCCCCCAGTACTTC. Its protein is CASRLIGGPQYF.

V and J are TRBV6-1 and TRBJ2-1, with TRBD1 identical over 12 bases. V lost 6 bases, J lost 7 bases, and 4 bases stayed unmatched. The germline CDR1 and CDR2 sequences are MNHNS and SASEGT. CDR3 length: 14 residues. The CDR3 loop reads CASRWDRGLNEQFF. CDR3 sequence (DNA): TGTGCCAGCAGGTGGGACAGGGGGCTAAATGAGCAGTTCTTC.

The chain recombines TRBV29-1 with TRBJ1-1; D call uncertain. Germline assignment: CDR1 SQVTM and CDR2 ANQGSEA. V lost 7 bases and J 4 bases, leaving 10 bases between the germline ends. This CDR3 is 11 amino acids long. The CDR3 DNA reads TGCAGCGCGGTCTTTAGCACTGAAGCTTTCTTT. As protein: CSAVFSTEAFF.

This clone showed up just a few times. Different DNA sequences within this sample yield the same CDR3. V gene TRBV6-5 combines with J gene TRBJ1-1; the D is unclear. The CDR3 runs 14 residues. CDR1 MNHEY and CDR2 SVGAGI come from the germline V gene. V dropped 5 bases and J dropped 6 bases, with 16 bases sitting between them. CDR3 protein: CASSLRTTGAEAFF. CDR3 DNA sequence: TGTGCCAGCAGTCTCCGTACAACGGGTGCTGAAGCTTTCTTT.

This clone was counted only a few times. V usage is TRBV19 and J usage is TRBJ1-5; D remains ambiguous. Germline lookup yields CDR1 LNHDA and CDR2 SQIVND (reference sequence). Between the trimmed V and J ends, which lost 8 bases and 6 bases, there was a span of 14 bases. CDR3 length equals 13 residues. Written as DNA, the CDR3 is TGTGCCAGTCAGCCATCTGGGGTTCAGCCCCAGCATTTT. This codes for CASQPSGVQPQHF.

The chain uses TRBV13 and TRBJ1-1, with a possible D match to TRBD1 (6 bases). Germline CDR1 and CDR2: PRHDT and FYEKMQ (reference sequence). The CDR3 length is 17 residues. Trimming pared 4 bases from V and 4 bases from J, leaving 22 bases between. CDR3 sequence (DNA): TGTGCCAGCAGCTCGTTTTGGGGATGGGGGGCCGGCACTGAAGCTTTCTTT. Translated: CASSSFWGWGAGTEAFF.

The V and J genes are TRBV10-3 and TRBJ2-1, with D possibly being TRBD2 (7 bases). The ends were cut back, 2 bases at V and 1 base at J, with 21 bases in the middle. The germline V gene has CDR1 ENHRY and CDR2 SYGVKD. The CDR3 consists of 19 residues. This CDR3 is CAISEAKLGGTLSYNEQFF. The CDR3 coding sequence is TGTGCCATCAGTGAGGCTAAACTGGGGGGGACATTATCCTACAATGAGCAGTTCTTC.

This clone was observed a single time. The rearrangement links TRBV19 to TRBJ1-6, with D possibly TRBD1 on 6 matching bases. Germline CDR1 reads LNHDA; CDR2 reads SQIVND (reference sequence). The CDR3 has 16 amino acids. Deletions cut 3 bases from V and 7 bases from J, with 16 bases between. Here the CDR3 DNA reads TGTGCCAGTAGTATCAAAACAACCGGGACAAATTCACCCCTCCACTTT. Protein sequence: CASSIKTTGTNSPLHF.

This sequence joins TRBV29-1 and TRBJ1-1; 10 bases agree with TRBD1. Germline V lookup: CDR1 SQVTM, CDR2 ANQGSEA. This CDR3 has 14 amino acids. V was pared by 7 bases and J by 6 bases, with 11 bases of the junction left unmatched. The CDR3 nucleotides read TGCAGCGCCGGAGGGGACAGGGGTACGGCTGAAGCTTTCTTT. Translating gives CSAGGDRGTAEAFF.

V usage is TRBV9 and J usage is TRBJ2-2; no definite D call. Germline V gene lookup returns CDR1 SGDLS and CDR2 YYNGEE. This CDR3 contains 14 residues. The germline V and J ends were trimmed by 0 bases and 3 bases, with 6 bases remaining between them. CDR3 protein: CASSVGVDTGELFF. The CDR3 nucleotides read TGTGCCAGCAGCGTAGGTGTAGACACCGGGGAGCTGTTTTTT.

This chain links TRBV19 with TRBJ1-1; tentative D call: TRBD1 (5 bases). Trimming left V 7 bases short and J 1 base short, with 10 bases between. This CDR3 has 13 residues. The V gene's germline CDR1 is LNHDA and CDR2 SQIVND (reference sequence). The CDR3 DNA follows: TGTGCCAGTACCCGGGGGGGGAACACTGAAGCTTTCTTT. It encodes CASTRGGNTEAFF.

The chain has TRBV12-2 and TRBJ1-5; TRBD1 reflects the table's D call only, with no check against the DNA. TRBV12-2 is recorded as a pseudogene. This CDR3 spans 14 amino acids. CDR3 sequence reads: CASRFRQGRQPQHF. The CDR3 DNA reads as TGTGCAAGTCGCTTTAGACAGGGCCGGCAGCCCCAGCATTTT.

This chain joins TRBV28 and TRBJ1-6, with D tentatively TRBD1 (5 bases). The germline CDR1 and CDR2 sequences are MDHEN and SYDVKM. Trimming pared 5 bases from V and 7 bases from J, leaving 12 bases between. The CDR3 runs to 14 residues. CDR3 DNA sequence: TGTGCCAGCAGTCTCCCCGGGGCAAATTCACCCCTCCACTTT. The encoded protein is CASSLPGANSPLHF.

CDR3 nucleotide sequence: TGTGCCAGCAGCCAACCCCCGGGACAGGTGGATGGCTACACCTTC. Amino acids: CASSQPPGQVDGYTF. The J gene is TRBJ1-2, the V gene TRBV14, with 8 bases aligning to TRBD1. The V and J ends lost 2 bases and 6 bases, in that order; junction bases with no gene match: 8. This CDR3 has 15 residues. CDR1 is SGHDN, CDR2 FVKESK, per germline.

J is TRBJ2-3 and V is TRBV6-5; D unclear. Germline values: CDR1 MNHEY, CDR2 SVGAGI. This CDR3 is built from 13 residues. The ends were cut back, 10 bases at V and 0 bases at J, with 11 bases in the middle. This CDR3 is CATGELSTDTQYF. CDR3 sequence (DNA): TGTGCCACGGGCGAGTTGAGCACAGATACGCAGTATTTT.

This clone was counted once. The chain carries TRBV6-1 and TRBJ2-7; 9 positions match TRBD1. The CDR3 is 15 residues long. The junction had 9 bases not matched to a gene; V was cut back by 5 bases and J by 4 bases. Germline CDR1 and CDR2: MNHNS and SASEGT. CDR3 sequence reads: CASSFSGTGLYEQYV. The CDR3 coding sequence is TGTGCCAGCAGTTTTTCCGGGACAGGGTTATACGAGCAGTACGTC.

This clone was observed a few times. This chain connects TRBV5-1 to TRBJ2-3, with 10 bases matching TRBD1. Germline CDR1 is SGHRS and CDR2 is YFSETQ. Trimming removed 5 bases from V and 3 bases from J; junction bases left unmatched: 9. CDR3 length: 16 residues. CDR3 coding DNA: TGCGCCAGCAGTATGGACAGGGGGACAGGTACAGATACGCAGTATTTT. It encodes CASSMDRGTGTDTQYF.

In its sample, this clone was seen a few times. The gene calls are TRBV6-5 and TRBJ1-2; D is ambiguous. Trimming shortened V by 6 bases and J by 8 bases, and 19 bases separated the two germline ends. The germline gives CDR1 MNHEY, CDR2 SVGAGI. The CDR3 has 14 amino acids. CDR3 DNA: TGTGCCAGCAGCCAGACGTTCGGCAGCATGGGCTACACCTTC. Protein sequence: CASSQTFGSMGYTF.

The rearrangement links TRBV6-5 to TRBJ1-2; maybe TRBD1 (5 bases). The germline V and J ends were trimmed by 6 bases and 8 bases, with 13 bases remaining between them. The germline gives CDR1 MNHEY, CDR2 SVGAGI. The CDR3 runs to 12 residues. CDR3 loop: CASSHMEGGYTF. Written as DNA, the CDR3 is TGTGCCAGCAGCCACATGGAGGGGGGCTACACCTTC.

The chain joins TRBV30 to TRBJ1-5; 8 positions match TRBD1. Germline lookup yields CDR1 GTSNPN and CDR2 SVGIG (reference sequence). The CDR3 length is 14 residues. V shed 7 bases, J shed 3 bases, and the junction held 8 bases outside the gene matches. The CDR3 protein is CAYSQGQVNQPQHF. CDR3 in DNA: TGTGCCTACTCACAGGGACAGGTCAATCAGCCCCAGCATTTT.

The rearrangement links TRBV9 to TRBJ1-2, with 10 bases identical to TRBD1. Germline CDR1 is SGDLS and CDR2 is YYNGEE. V lost 5 bases to trimming and J lost 4 bases; unmatched junction nucleotides: 8. The CDR3 contains 15 residues. CDR3 coding DNA: TGTGCCAGCAGGGGGGACAGGGGATTCGCCTATGGCTACACCTTC. It translates to CASRGDRGFAYGYTF.

This rearrangement joins TRBV6-1 to TRBJ1-2, with D unresolved. The germline V gene has CDR1 MNHNS and CDR2 SASEGT. V dropped 5 bases and J dropped 10 bases, with 8 bases sitting between them. The CDR3 runs 10 residues. This CDR3 reads CASSRTTYTF. The CDR3 region has the DNA TGTGCCAGCAGTAGGACGACCTACACCTTC.

The chain employs TRBV11-2 and TRBJ2-5, with 8 bases aligning to TRBD1. The junction had 8 bases not matched to a gene; V was cut back by 4 bases and J by 4 bases. The germline V gene has CDR1 SGHAT and CDR2 FQNNGV. This CDR3 contains 15 residues. The CDR3, as DNA: TGTGCCAGCAGCTCCCGGACAGGGCGGATAGAGACCCAGTACTTC. This gives the protein CASSSRTGRIETQYF.

The chain uses TRBV6-1 and TRBJ2-7; TRBD1 matches at 8 bases. V lost 1 base and J lost 0; bases outside the gene matches: 5. The CDR3 contains 16 residues. Germline CDR1 is MNHNS and CDR2 is SASEGT. The CDR3 DNA reads TGTGCCAGCAGTGAAGTTAGGACAGGGAGCTCCTACGAGCAGTACTTC. Translation gives CASSEVRTGSSYEQYF.

The chain employs TRBV5-1 and TRBJ2-3; D is tentatively TRBD1 or TRBD2 (5 bases each). CDR1 SGHRS and CDR2 YFSETQ come from the germline V gene. The V end lost 4 bases, the J end lost 0 bases, and 18 bases lay between the germline ends. This CDR3 is 17 amino acids long. CDR3 sequence reads: CASSLHPGTVSTDTQYF. Here the CDR3 DNA reads TGCGCCAGCAGCCTGCACCCCGGGACCGTAAGCACAGATACGCAGTATTTT.

The V gene is TRBV28, the J gene TRBJ2-1, with a possible D match to TRBD2 (5 bases). CDR1 is MDHEN and CDR2 is SYDVKM in the germline V gene. V shed 2 bases and J shed 7 bases, with 21 bases lying between them. CDR3 size: 17 residues. CDR3 sequence reads: CASSLLIRGLGMNEQFF. The CDR3 coding sequence is TGTGCCAGCAGTTTACTAATCCGCGGGCTAGGTATGAATGAGCAGTTCTTC. The full variable domain, in which reference TRBV28 and TRBJ2-1 provide the parts outside the CDR3, is DVKVTQSSRYLVKRTGEKVFLECVQDMDHENMFWYRQDPGLGLRLIYFSYDVKMKEKGDIPEGYSVSREKKERFSLILESASTNQTSMYLCASSLLIRGLGMNEQFFGPGTRLTVL.

The CDR3 here is CASSWGAYRADTQYF. CDR3 in DNA: TGTGCCAGCAGTTGGGGAGCCTATCGAGCAGATACGCAGTATTTT. The chain recombines TRBV11-3 with TRBJ2-3; D is perhaps TRBD2 (5 bases). The ends were cut back, 6 bases at V and 4 bases at J, with 17 bases in the middle. From germline, CDR1 is SGHNT and CDR2 YENEEA. This CDR3 comprises 15 residues.

V gene TRBV7-9 combines with J gene TRBJ2-1; 9 bases map to TRBD1. The CDR3 is 14 residues long. Germline V CDR1 and CDR2: SEHNR, FQNEAQ (reference sequence). Trimming took 5 bases from V and 6 from J; bases not matched to a gene: 5. CDR3 in amino acids: CASSIPGQGNEQFF. The CDR3 DNA is TGTGCCAGCAGCATTCCGGGACAGGGCAATGAGCAGTTCTTC. Filled out from reference TRBV7-9 and TRBJ2-1, the complete variable domain reads DTGVSQNPRHKITKRGQNVTFRCDPISEHNRLYWYRQTLGQGPEFLTYFQNEAQLEKSRLLSDRFSAERPKGSFSTLEIQRTEQGDSAMYLCASSIPGQGNEQFFGPGTRLTVL.

The chain joins TRBV11-2 to TRBJ2-5; 8 bases align to TRBD1. Germline-derived CDR1 and CDR2 are SGHAT and FQNNGV. The CDR3 is made up of 14 amino acids. The ends lost 2 bases at V and 5 bases at J; junction bases unmatched: 4. The CDR3 loop is CASSLSRGQETQYF. The CDR3 DNA sequence: TGTGCCAGCAGCTTAAGCAGGGGGCAGGAGACCCAGTACTTC.

The chain uses TRBV6-4 and TRBJ2-3; 7 positions agree with TRBD2. The junction had 3 bases not matched to a gene; V was cut back by 5 bases and J by 1 base. Germline assignment: CDR1 MRHNA and CDR2 SNTAGT. The CDR3 spans 14 residues. The CDR3 nucleotides are TGTGCCAGCAGTCCTAGCGGCCGCACAGATACGCAGTATTTT. This codes for CASSPSGRTDTQYF.